This is a list of T cell receptor beta chains from one sample in a study of blood T cell repertoires in COVID-19. Measured with immunoSEQ multiplex PCR; TCRdb has only the in-frame clones, and not every one. The sample lists approximately 94,000 clones, about 90% occurring once. The sequencing input was peripheral blood. All receptors derive from a woman in her 70s with acute or convalescent COVID-19. Each CDR3 is given with its conserved first and last residue. D genes are given only for firm matches. Clone size is shown for a subset of rows, as once, few, many or a class of expanded clone.

V	size	J	D	CDR3	DNA
TRBV4-2	NA	TRBJ1-1	TRBD1	CASRTGTGFTEAFF	TGTGCCAGCAGAACCGGGACAGGGTTCACTGAAGCTTTCTTT
TRBV27	NA	TRBJ1-1	NA	CASSFRLAGWSEAFF	TGTGCCAGCAGTTTTAGATTAGCGGGTTGGTCGGAAGCTTTCTTT
TRBV6-1	once	TRBJ2-2	TRBD2	CASSELAGVPGELFF	TGTGCCAGCAGTGAACTAGCGGGAGTGCCCGGGGAGCTGTTTTTT
TRBV6-5	once	TRBJ1-1	NA	CASSYSGEMGTEAFF	TGTGCCAGCAGTTACTCTGGGGAGATGGGCACTGAAGCTTTCTTT
TRBV29-1	NA	TRBJ2-7	TRBD2	CSVEGLAGDYEQYF	TGCAGCGTTGAGGGGCTAGCGGGAGACTACGAGCAGTACTTC
TRBV28	NA	TRBJ1-3	TRBD1	CASSLDRVYGNTIYF	TGTGCCAGCAGTTTGGACAGGGTCTACGGAAACACCATATATTTT
TRBV19	few	TRBJ1-1	TRBD1	CASSGDSRAFF	TGTGCCAGTAGTGGGGACAGTAGAGCTTTCTTT
TRBV3-1/TRBV3-2	NA	TRBJ2-3	NA	CASSGSSTDTQYF	TGTGCCAGCTCAGGATCTAGCACAGATACGCAGTATTTT
TRBV6-5	NA	TRBJ1-6	NA	CASRATRDNSPLHF	TGTGCCAGCAGAGCTACCCGGGATAATTCACCCCTCCACTTT
TRBV7-9	NA	TRBJ2-1	NA	CASSLGQGGYNEQFF	TGTGCCAGCAGCTTAGGGCAGGGTGGGTACAATGAGCAGTTCTTC
TRBV27	NA	TRBJ2-2	TRBD2	CASSPLGRARTGELFF	TGTGCCAGCAGTCCCCTGGGGAGGGCCCGGACCGGGGAGCTGTTTTTT
TRBV18	NA	TRBJ1-6	TRBD1	CASSPSGQNSPLHF	TGTGCCAGCTCACCCTCGGGACAGAATTCACCCCTCCACTTT
TRBV13	NA	TRBJ2-7	TRBD2	CASSRTSVNYEQYF	TGTGCCAGCAGCCGTACTAGCGTGAACTACGAGCAGTACTTC
TRBV19	NA	TRBJ2-3	TRBD2	CASRGGTDTQYF	TGTGCCAGTCGGGGGGGCACAGATACGCAGTATTTT
TRBV10-2	NA	TRBJ2-2	TRBD2	CASSESGLATGELFF	TGCGCCAGCAGTGAGTCCGGACTAGCGACCGGGGAGCTGTTTTTT
TRBV6-4	NA	TRBJ2-2	NA	CASSDDITGELFF	TGTGCCAGCAGTGACGACATTACCGGGGAGCTGTTTTTT
TRBV24-1	NA	TRBJ1-2	NA	CATSDSGYPRYTF	TGTGCCACCAGTGACTCAGGGTACCCCCGCTACACCTTC
TRBV19	NA	TRBJ1-2	TRBD1	CASSIYGTTGARDGYTF	TGTGCCAGTAGTATCTATGGAACCACAGGGGCGAGAGATGGCTACACCTTC
TRBV29-1	once	TRBJ1-2	NA	CSVEESPMNYGYTF	TGCAGCGTTGAAGAGTCCCCTATGAACTATGGCTACACCTTC
TRBV6-5	NA	TRBJ1-2	NA	CASRLTGNYGYTF	TGTGCCAGCAGGCTAACAGGGAACTATGGCTACACCTTC
TRBV2	NA	TRBJ1-6	NA	CASRGWAAHDSPLHF	TGTGCCAGCAGGGGTTGGGCAGCCCATGATTCACCCCTCCACTTT
TRBV7-7	once	TRBJ1-2	TRBD1	CASSLCPPPTGAGYTF	TGTGCTAGCAGCTTATGTCCCCCCCCGACAGGGGCGGGCTACACCTTC
TRBV19	NA	TRBJ2-1	TRBD2	CASSTAGGPYEQFF	TGTGCCAGTAGCACAGCGGGAGGGCCTTATGAGCAGTTCTTC
TRBV28	NA	TRBJ1-1	TRBD1	CASETGFTEAFF	TGTGCCAGCGAGACAGGGTTCACTGAAGCTTTCTTT
TRBV9	NA	TRBJ2-1	TRBD1	CASSIDRGLYNEQFF	TGTGCCAGCAGTATCGACAGGGGGTTATACAATGAGCAGTTCTTC
TRBV5-1	few	TRBJ2-3	NA	CASGTGGHPDTQYF	TGCGCCAGCGGGACTGGCGGACATCCAGATACGCAGTATTTT
TRBV28	once	TRBJ1-1	NA	CASSFGPEAFF	TGTGCCAGCAGTTTTGGGCCTGAAGCTTTCTTT
TRBV5-1	once	TRBJ2-2	TRBD1	CASSLGDRGLWNTGELFF	TGCGCCAGCAGCTTGGGAGACAGGGGGCTATGGAACACCGGGGAGCTGTTTTTT
TRBV6-6	NA	TRBJ1-6	TRBD1	CASSKTLDRVNSPLHF	TGTGCCAGCAGTAAGACCCTGGACAGGGTAAATTCACCCCTCCACTTT
TRBV6-1	NA	TRBJ1-1	TRBD1	CASSETGVDTEAFF	TGTGCCAGCAGTGAAACAGGGGTGGACACTGAAGCTTTCTTT
TRBV19	NA	TRBJ1-2	TRBD1	CASQPGTGPNYGYTF	TGTGCCAGTCAACCCGGGACAGGGCCTAACTATGGCTACACCTTC
TRBV3-1/TRBV3-2	NA	TRBJ2-7	NA	CASSRMPRDEQYF	TGTGCCAGCAGCCGGATGCCTCGGGACGAGCAGTACTTC
TRBV30	NA	TRBJ2-2	TRBD1	CAWSRDRGGHTGELFF	TGTGCCTGGAGCAGAGACAGGGGAGGACACACCGGGGAGCTGTTTTTT
TRBV27	NA	TRBJ1-6	TRBD1	CASSLEAGTAPLHF	TGTGCCAGCAGTTTGGAAGCCGGGACAGCACCCCTCCACTTT
TRBV5-8	few	TRBJ2-1	NA	CASSLGTRGGDEQFF	TGTGCCAGCAGCTTGGGAACCAGAGGTGGTGATGAGCAGTTCTTC
TRBV4-2	NA	TRBJ2-2	TRBD1	CASSQEARTGVGELFF	TGTGCCAGCAGCCAAGAAGCGCGCACAGGGGTCGGGGAGCTGTTTTTT
TRBV25-1	NA	TRBJ1-1	NA	CASSESGRQEAFF	TGTGCCAGCAGTGAGTCGGGTCGTCAAGAAGCTTTCTTT
TRBV27	NA	TRBJ1-4	NA	CASSLARGIATNEKLFF	TGTGCCAGCAGTTTAGCCAGAGGAATAGCAACTAATGAAAAACTGTTTTTT
TRBV20-1	NA	TRBJ1-4	NA	CSASRNEKLFF	TGCAGTGCTAGTCGGAATGAAAAACTGTTTTTT
TRBV24-1	NA	TRBJ2-5	TRBD1	CATSGRGQGLETQYF	TGTGCCACCAGTGGTAGGGGACAGGGACTAGAGACCCAGTACTTC